Below, 32 T cell receptor beta chains from the same sample are listed, as sequenced in a study of response to subunit inactivated influenza vaccine. TCRdb reprocessed the RT-PCR reads via MiXCR and lists one record per CDR3 protein. Here the sample spans 500,000 to 600,000 distinct CDR3 sequences, roughly 10% being singletons. These records were also assigned to another study, of T cells expressing NK-cell markers. This second study says: TCR beta cDNA was generated via 5'RACE template switching incorporating UMIs.

The sample was PBMCs from blood, taken on the day of vaccination. The receptors come from a man aged 45-65 years who received an inactivated influenza vaccine.

V and J are TRBV30 and TRBJ1-2; D may be TRBD1 (6 bases). V shed 4 bases and J shed 4 bases, with 28 bases lying between them. The length of the CDR3 is 18 residues. Germline values: CDR1 GTSNPN, CDR2 SVGIG (reference sequence). The CDR3 DNA sequence: TGTGCCTGGACCGTCCCCCCCATTCACAGGGAAGAGGGCTATGGCTACACCTTC. It yields the protein CAWTVPPIHREEGYGYTF.

The chain uses TRBV4-2 and TRBJ1-1, with D unresolved. V was shortened by 2 bases and J by 7 bases, with 17 bases between the two germline ends. Germline values: CDR1 LGHNA, CDR2 YNFKEQ. The CDR3 runs 15 residues. The CDR3 nucleotides are TGTGCCAGCAGCCAACTAGACCCAGATCGAGGTGAAGCTTTCTTT. Translated: CASSQLDPDRGEAFF.

Notes on this clonotype: Possible read error: a much larger clone is one base away. This chain joins TRBV6-5 and TRBJ2-1; 7 bases align to TRBD2. Germline V gene sequence: CDR1 MNHEY, CDR2 SVGAGI. The V gene end was trimmed by 2 bases and the J gene end by 2 bases; junction bases not matched to a gene: 0. This CDR3 has 14 amino acids. CDR3 in DNA: TGTGCCAGCAGTTACGGGGGGGCCTACAATGAGCAGTTCTTC. Amino acids: CASSYGGAYNEQFF.

The rearrangement joins TRBV18 to TRBJ2-7, with a weak D call TRBD1 (5 bases). The V gene lost 1 base and the J gene lost 2 bases, with 9 bases spanning the gap. CDR3 size: 14 residues. Germline V gives CDR1 KGHSH, CDR2 LQKENI. Here the CDR3 DNA reads TGTGCCAGCTCACCACTTAGGGGCACCTACGAGCAGTACTTC. Its translation is CASSPLRGTYEQYF. The entire variable domain, with the rest obtained from reference TRBV18 and TRBJ2-7, is as follows: NAGVMQNPRHLVRRRGQEARLRCSPMKGHSHVYWYRQLPEEGLKFMVYLQKENIIDESGMPKERFSAEFPKEGPSILRIQQVVRGDSAAYFCASSPLRGTYEQYFGPGTRLTVT.

This chain connects TRBV7-8 to TRBJ2-5; D tentatively fits TRBD1 or TRBD2 (5 bases each). This CDR3 is built from 16 residues. The germline gives CDR1 SGHVS, CDR2 FQNEAQ. The V and J ends lost 1 base and 2 bases respectively, with 14 bases between them. The CDR3 DNA follows: TGTGCCAGCAGCTTAGAGGATGGGGGTGAACAAGAGACCCAGTACTTC. It codes for CASSLEDGGEQETQYF.

This clonotype came up many times. The genes are TRBV3-1 and TRBJ2-3; a weak D match, TRBD1 (6 bases). This CDR3 has 14 amino acids. Trimming stripped 1 base from V and 2 bases from J, with 7 bases between. Per the germline V gene, CDR1 is LGHDT and CDR2 is YNNKEL (reference sequence). The CDR3 region has the DNA TGTGCCAGCAGCCAAGGGACAGTCACAGATACGCAGTATTTT. Translation: CASSQGTVTDTQYF.

The J gene is TRBJ2-1, the V gene TRBV4-2; D may be TRBD1 (6 bases). This CDR3 region has 17 residues. The V gene lost 10 bases and the J gene lost 4 bases, with 26 bases spanning the gap. Per germline, CDR1 LGHNA and CDR2 YNFKEQ. The CDR3 DNA reads as TGTGCCATGGGCCCCGGGCTGGGCTTCCAGGGGTACAATGAGCAGTTCTTC. Translating gives CAMGPGLGFQGYNEQFF.

The V and J genes are TRBV11-2 and TRBJ2-1; D is uncertain. In germline, CDR1 is SGHAT, CDR2 FQNNGV. This CDR3 contains 15 residues. Deletions cut 5 bases from V and 7 bases from J, with 18 bases between. The CDR3 is CASSPPMRVGNEQFF. CDR3 nucleotides: TGTGCCAGCAGCCCCCCGATGAGAGTAGGGAATGAGCAGTTCTTC.

This clonotype was recorded many times. V usage is TRBV5-1 and J usage is TRBJ2-1; D perhaps matches TRBD2 (5 bases). The CDR3 loop spans 14 amino acids. V lost 0 bases, J lost 4 bases, and 8 bases lay in between. Germline loops: CDR1 SGHRS, CDR2 YFSETQ. In DNA, the CDR3 is TGCGCCAGCAGCTTGGTTTCGGGGTACAATGAGCAGTTCTTC. Its translation is CASSLVSGYNEQFF.

The genes are TRBV5-1 and TRBJ1-6; 7 bases align to TRBD1. The CDR3 runs 14 residues. V was pared by 4 bases and J by 7 bases, with 5 bases of the junction left unmatched. CDR1 is SGHRS, CDR2 YFSETQ, per germline. DNA of the CDR3: TGCGCCAGCAGCGTAGGGGGCGTCAATTCACCCCTCCACTTT. Translation: CASSVGGVNSPLHF. Drawing the rest from reference TRBV5-1 and TRBJ1-6, the complete variable domain is KAGVTQTPRYLIKTRGQQVTLSCSPISGHRSVSWYQQTPGQGLQFLFEYFSETQRNKGNFPGRFSGRQFSNSRSEMNVSTLELGDSALYLCASSVGGVNSPLHFGNGTRLTVT.

Only a few counts were recorded for this clonotype. This chain links TRBV4-3 with TRBJ1-6; 7 positions agree with TRBD1. The CDR3 contains 15 residues. V shed 0 bases and J 8 bases; nucleotides not matched to a gene: 4. Germline V gene data show CDR1 as LGHNA and CDR2 as YSLEER. For the CDR3, the DNA is TGCGCCAGCAGCCAAGATACAGGGGAGGATTCACCCCTCCACTTT. It yields the protein CASSQDTGEDSPLHF.

This clonotype was counted many times. V is TRBV5-1 and J is TRBJ2-1; possible D gene TRBD2, 5 bases. This CDR3 is built from 15 residues. The germline gives CDR1 SGHRS, CDR2 YFSETQ. V was shortened by 0 bases and J by 9 bases, with 16 bases between the two germline ends. The CDR3 loop reads CASSLVLAREIEQFF. The DNA of the CDR3 is TGCGCCAGCAGCTTGGTTCTAGCCCGTGAGATTGAGCAGTTCTTC.

The chain has TRBV29-1 and TRBJ2-5; D call uncertain. V was shortened by 8 bases and J by 4 bases, with 20 bases between the two germline ends. This CDR3 contains 14 residues. The germline CDR1 and CDR2 sequences are SQVTM and ANQGSEA. CDR3 sequence: CSLRSGGVRETQYF. The CDR3 region has the DNA TGCAGCTTACGATCAGGCGGAGTGCGAGAGACCCAGTACTTC. Full variable domain (rest looked up from reference TRBV29-1 and TRBJ2-5): SAVISQKPSRDICQRGTSLTIQCQVDSQVTMMFWYRQQPGQSLTLIATANQGSEATYESGFVIDKFPISRPNLTFSTLTVSNMSPEDSSIYLCSLRSGGVRETQYFGPGTRLLVL.

In its sample, this clonotype was seen many times. This chain uses TRBV6-2 or TRBV6-3 with TRBJ2-3; 14 positions match TRBD2. Germline V CDR1 and CDR2: MNHEY, SVGEGT. V lost 6 bases to trimming and J lost 6 bases; unmatched junction nucleotides: 14. The CDR3 length is 18 residues. CDR3 sequence: CASRLTGTSGGRFDTQYF. CDR3 coding DNA: TGTGCCAGCAGACTCACCGGGACTAGCGGGGGCCGTTTCGATACGCAGTATTTT.

The V gene is TRBV7-3, the J gene TRBJ2-7; 12 nucleotides match TRBD1. V lost 5 bases to trimming and J lost 5 bases; unmatched junction nucleotides: 7. CDR1 and CDR2 from the germline V gene are SGHTA and FQGTGA. The CDR3 runs 15 residues. The CDR3 spells CASSRSGTGGHEQYF. The CDR3 DNA sequence: TGTGCCAGCAGCCGAAGTGGGACAGGGGGCCACGAGCAGTACTTC.

A few counts support this clonotype. The V and J genes are TRBV5-5 and TRBJ2-7; 9 nucleotides agree with TRBD1. The V and J ends lost 5 bases and 6 bases, in that order; junction bases with no gene match: 12. The CDR3 runs to 15 residues. Germline CDR1 reads SGHKS; CDR2 reads YYEKEE (reference sequence). In DNA, the CDR3 is TGTGCCAGCAGTCCTCCGATACAGGGGGCGGGCGAGCAGTACTTC. It yields the protein CASSPPIQGAGEQYF.

This clonotype was recorded a few times. This rearrangement joins TRBV6-5 to TRBJ2-2; D is unclear. Germline CDR1 is MNHEY and CDR2 is SVGAGI. The ends were cut back, 6 bases at V and 8 bases at J, with 10 bases in the middle. This CDR3 comprises 12 residues. In DNA, the CDR3 is TGTGCCAGCAGCCCTTCCCTAGGGGAGCTGTTTTTT. It codes for CASSPSLGELFF.

The chain combines TRBV11-2 with TRBJ2-1, with 8 bases identical to TRBD2. Germline values: CDR1 SGHAT, CDR2 FQNNGV. V lost 5 bases and J lost 3; bases outside the gene matches: 18. There are 19 residues in the CDR3. CDR3 loop: CASSPGRILRGGHYNEQFF. Written as DNA, the CDR3 is TGTGCCAGCAGCCCGGGACGGATTCTTCGGGGGGGCCACTACAATGAGCAGTTCTTC.

This clonotype was detected a few times. This rearrangement joins TRBV29-1 to TRBJ1-1; D perhaps matches TRBD1 (5 bases). The V gene lost 6 bases and the J gene lost 1 base, with 12 bases spanning the gap. The CDR3 runs to 13 residues. Per germline, CDR1 SQVTM and CDR2 ANQGSEA. The CDR3 spells CSVAFGGNTEAFF. CDR3 sequence (DNA): TGCAGCGTCGCTTTTGGGGGGAACACTGAAGCTTTCTTT.

The table lists this clonotype with a few counts. The chain links TRBV3-1 to TRBJ2-1; D is unclear. V lost 3 bases, J lost 6 bases, and 9 bases lay in between. The germline V gene encodes CDR1 LGHDT and CDR2 YNNKEL (reference sequence). This CDR3 is built from 13 residues. The DNA of the CDR3 is TGTGCCAGCAGCCAGATGAGGATCAATGAGCAGTTCTTC. Protein: CASSQMRINEQFF.

The CDR3 here is CASSFSPGTGSYEQYF. The DNA for the CDR3 is TGTGCCAGCAGCTTCAGTCCCGGGACAGGTTCCTACGAGCAGTACTTC. The chain joins TRBV7-9 to TRBJ2-7; TRBD1 matches 8 bases. The germline V gene encodes CDR1 SEHNR and CDR2 FQNEAQ (reference sequence). The CDR3 loop spans 16 amino acids. J gave up 1 base and V 3 bases, and 8 bases lay outside the gene matches.

This clonotype was recorded at least ten times. The J gene is TRBJ2-3, the V gene TRBV28; a possible D gene is TRBD2 (6 bases). Trimming stripped 6 bases from V and 0 bases from J, with 22 bases between. Germline CDR1 reads MDHEN; CDR2 reads SYDVKM. The CDR3 spans 18 residues. In DNA form, the CDR3 reads TGTGCCAGCAGCACTAGCTACCCCGCCAGCGGTAGCACAGATACGCAGTATTTT. Translating it yields CASSTSYPASGSTDTQYF.

This chain connects TRBV27 to TRBJ2-7; D might be TRBD1 or TRBD2, each matching 5 bases. The CDR3 covers 14 residues. The germline V gene has CDR1 MNHEY and CDR2 SMNVEV (reference sequence). The V end was cut by 6 bases, the J end by 3 bases, with 15 bases between. The CDR3 sequence: CASSPNTRGYEQYF. CDR3 nucleotide sequence: TGTGCCAGCAGCCCGAATACGAGGGGCTACGAGCAGTACTTC.

This clonotype was detected many times. V gene TRBV10-3 combines with J gene TRBJ2-7; D is unclear. CDR1 is ENHRY and CDR2 is SYGVKD in the germline V gene. The ends were cut back, 3 bases at V and 5 bases at J, with 17 bases in the middle. The CDR3 sequence is 15 residues long. Here the CDR3 reads CAISDPPRYIHEQYF. CDR3 DNA sequence: TGTGCCATCAGTGATCCACCGAGATACATCCACGAGCAGTACTTC.

This clonotype was seen only a few times. The chain uses TRBV12-3 or TRBV12-4 and TRBJ1-2; unclear D gene. Deletions cut 2 bases from V and 7 bases from J, with 11 bases between. This CDR3 spans 13 amino acids. The CDR3 coding sequence is TGTGCCAGCAGTTTAAGTGTTGAGGGTGGCTACACCTTC. Translating it yields CASSLSVEGGYTF.

The V and J genes are TRBV6-5 and TRBJ2-6; perhaps TRBD1 as D (7 bases). The germline CDR1 and CDR2 sequences are MNHEY and SVGAGI. The length of the CDR3 is 17 residues. Between the trimmed V and J ends, which lost 2 bases and 0 bases, there was a span of 11 bases. The CDR3 nucleotides read TGTGCCAGCAGTTACGGAGGGACAGTCTCTGGGGCCAACGTCCTGACTTTC. Its protein product is CASSYGGTVSGANVLTF.

This clonotype came up a few times. The chain links TRBV29-1 to TRBJ2-5; 7 bases match TRBD1. Germline V gene lookup returns CDR1 SQVTM and CDR2 ANQGSEA. The CDR3 runs 13 residues. V dropped 4 bases and J dropped 1; count of bases not matched to a gene: 3. The CDR3 sequence is CSVGYRGQETQYF. For the CDR3, the DNA is TGCAGCGTTGGTTACAGGGGCCAAGAGACCCAGTACTTC.

The chain employs TRBV27 and TRBJ2-1; 11 bases line up with TRBD2. The CDR3 runs 16 residues. Germline V CDR1 and CDR2: MNHEY, SMNVEV (reference sequence). V lost 5 bases to trimming and J lost 7 bases; unmatched junction nucleotides: 10. CDR3 amino acids: CASSPKVAGGNNEQFF. In DNA, the CDR3 is TGTGCCAGCAGTCCAAAGGTAGCGGGAGGGAATAATGAGCAGTTCTTC.

This clonotype was detected only a few times. The V call is TRBV24-1, the J call TRBJ2-2, with 7 bases identical to TRBD1. The germline V gene encodes CDR1 KGHDR and CDR2 SFDVKD. CDR3 length equals 14 residues. V shed 7 bases, J shed 5 bases, and the junction held 6 bases outside the gene matches. This CDR3 is CATSGTEKTGELFF. The DNA of the CDR3 is TGTGCCACCAGCGGGACAGAGAAAACCGGGGAGCTGTTTTTT.

This clonotype appeared a few times. The chain recombines TRBV11-2 with TRBJ1-4; 11 positions match TRBD1. CDR1 is SGHAT and CDR2 is FQNNGV in the germline V gene. The length of the CDR3 is 19 residues. After removal of 2 bases from V and 8 bases from J, the junction contained 16 bases not matched to a gene. Written as DNA, the CDR3 is TGTGCCAGCAGCTTATCTCTGGACGGACAGGGGGCGCCCCGGGAAAAACTGTTTTTT. It encodes CASSLSLDGQGAPREKLFF. Using reference TRBV11-2 and TRBJ1-4 for the parts outside the CDR3, the full variable domain is EAGVAQSPRYKIIEKRQSVAFWCNPISGHATLYWYQQILGQGPKLLIQFQNNGVVDDSQLPKDRFSAERLKGVDSTLKIQPAKLEDSAVYLCASSLSLDGQGAPREKLFFGSGTQLSVL.

This clonotype was counted a few times. The chain combines TRBV9 with TRBJ1-3; D possibly corresponds to TRBD1 (5 bases). Trimming removed 0 bases at V and 0 bases at J, with 13 bases between. Germline CDR1 reads SGDLS; CDR2 reads YYNGEE. The CDR3 length is 17 residues. The CDR3 region is CASSVAFKGSSGNTIYF. For the CDR3, the DNA is TGTGCCAGCAGCGTAGCATTCAAGGGGAGCTCTGGAAACACCATATATTTT.

This chain joins TRBV20-1 and TRBJ2-3; TRBD2 might be the D (5 bases). The V and J ends lost 3 bases and 5 bases respectively, with 18 bases between them. Germline CDR1 reads DFQATT; CDR2 reads SNEGSKA (reference sequence). This CDR3 comprises 15 residues. Here the CDR3 reads CSASGGGPGQDTQYF. In nucleotides, the CDR3 is TGCAGTGCTAGTGGAGGCGGGCCCGGCCAAGATACGCAGTATTTT.